What follows are 9 T cell receptor beta chains derived from one specimen sequenced in a study of T cell responses to AZD1222 COVID-19 vaccine. Sequencing was performed with immunoSEQ multiplex PCR; in TCRdb, only in-frame clones are kept and a portion is missing. This repertoire shows under 200,000 clones, approximately 92% found once; its top ten account for 3.6%. Sequencing was performed on peripheral blood, taken 28 days after the second dose of the MenACWY control vaccine. The receptors stem from an adult who received the MenACWY meningococcal vaccine as a control.

V usage is TRBV19 and J usage is TRBJ2-1; 10 positions agree with TRBD2. Germline V gene data show CDR1 as LNHDA and CDR2 as SQIVND (reference sequence). CDR3 length: 15 amino acids. Trimming took 2 bases from V and 7 from J; bases not matched to a gene: 5. The chain's CDR3 is CASSISSGRTNEQFF. The DNA of the CDR3 is TGTGCCAGTAGTATATCTAGCGGGAGAACGAATGAGCAGTTCTTC.

V and J are TRBV2 and TRBJ1-2; 12 bases match TRBD1. The CDR3 sequence is 14 residues long. Germline-derived CDR1 and CDR2 are SNHLY and FYNNEI. V lost 3 bases to trimming and J lost 7 bases; unmatched junction nucleotides: 3. In DNA form, the CDR3 reads TGTGCCAGCAGTGAGGGACAGGGGGCTGCTGGCTACACCTTC. Encoded protein: CASSEGQGAAGYTF.

V gene TRBV28 combines with J gene TRBJ2-2; unclear D gene. The CDR3 has 13 residues. Per germline, CDR1 MDHEN and CDR2 SYDVKM. Deletions cut 3 bases from V and 1 base from J, with 3 bases between. In DNA form, the CDR3 reads TGTGCCAGCAGTTTTGGGAACACCGGGGAGCTGTTTTTT. Translation gives CASSFGNTGELFF. The full variable domain, its missing parts supplied by reference TRBV28 and TRBJ2-2, is DVKVTQSSRYLVKRTGEKVFLECVQDMDHENMFWYRQDPGLGLRLIYFSYDVKMKEKGDIPEGYSVSREKKERFSLILESASTNQTSMYLCASSFGNTGELFFGEGSRLTVL.

The chain is built from TRBV20-1 and TRBJ1-5; no clear D. Germline CDR1 is DFQATT and CDR2 is SNEGSKA (reference sequence). The V end lost 3 bases, the J end lost 9 bases, and 12 bases lay between the germline ends. The CDR3 sequence is 12 residues long. CDR3 sequence (DNA): TGCAGTGCTAGTCCGGGAGGAGGGCCCCAGCATTTT. Protein: CSASPGGGPQHF.

The CDR3 region has the DNA TGTGCCAGCTCACCAAGGACAGACCTTCGCTCCTATAATTCACCCCTCCACTTT. Translation: CASSPRTDLRSYNSPLHF. This chain connects TRBV18 to TRBJ1-6; D is perhaps TRBD1 (6 bases). Germline V gene data show CDR1 as KGHSH and CDR2 as LQKENI. The CDR3 length is 18 residues. The germline V and J ends were trimmed by 2 bases and 0 bases, with 14 bases remaining between them.

The chain links TRBV11-1 to TRBJ2-3; 9 positions agree with TRBD2. The V gene end was trimmed by 9 bases and the J gene end by 2 bases; junction bases not matched to a gene: 9. CDR1 is SGHAT, CDR2 FQDESV, per germline (reference sequence). This CDR3 comprises 15 residues. CDR3: CASLAGGRYTDTQYF. CDR3 nucleotides: TGTGCCAGTCTGGCGGGAGGGAGATACACAGATACGCAGTATTTT.

This clone was observed a single time. The gene calls are TRBV6-5 and TRBJ1-1; D call uncertain. V lost 5 bases and J 3 bases, leaving 10 bases between the germline ends. The germline CDR1 and CDR2 sequences are MNHEY and SVGAGI. The CDR3 loop spans 13 amino acids. CDR3 loop: CASSLGRDTEAFF. The CDR3 DNA reads TGTGCCAGCAGTCTAGGACGTGACACTGAAGCTTTCTTT.

V and J are TRBV7-8 and TRBJ2-7; a weak D match, TRBD1 (5 bases). Germline CDR1 reads SGHVS; CDR2 reads FQNEAQ. V gave up 3 bases and J gave up 3 bases, with 12 bases separating them. The CDR3 extends over 14 amino acids. For the CDR3, the DNA is TGTGCCAGCAGCTTGCAGGACATCGGCTACGAGCAGTACTTC. Translated, it gives CASSLQDIGYEQYF.

This clone has only a few counts. V is TRBV6-5 and J is TRBJ2-7; 7 positions match TRBD1. Losses at the gene ends were 2 bases for V and 2 bases for J; bases not matched to a gene: 6. Germline CDR1 MNHEY, CDR2 SVGAGI. This CDR3 contains 15 residues. The CDR3 DNA follows: TGTGCCAGCAGTTACGTAGGACAGGCTCCCTACGAGCAGTACTTC. It translates to CASSYVGQAPYEQYF.